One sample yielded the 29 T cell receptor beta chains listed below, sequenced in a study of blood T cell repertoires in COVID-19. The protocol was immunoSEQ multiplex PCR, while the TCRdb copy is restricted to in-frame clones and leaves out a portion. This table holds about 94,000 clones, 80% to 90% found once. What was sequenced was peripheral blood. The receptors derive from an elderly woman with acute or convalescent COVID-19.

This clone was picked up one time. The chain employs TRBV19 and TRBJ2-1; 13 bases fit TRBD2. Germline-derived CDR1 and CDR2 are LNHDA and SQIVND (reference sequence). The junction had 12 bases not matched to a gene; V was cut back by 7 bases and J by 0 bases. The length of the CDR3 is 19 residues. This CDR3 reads CASTLTSGRARSSYNEQFF. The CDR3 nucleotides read TGTGCCAGTACCCTAACTAGCGGGAGGGCCAGAAGCTCCTACAATGAGCAGTTCTTC.

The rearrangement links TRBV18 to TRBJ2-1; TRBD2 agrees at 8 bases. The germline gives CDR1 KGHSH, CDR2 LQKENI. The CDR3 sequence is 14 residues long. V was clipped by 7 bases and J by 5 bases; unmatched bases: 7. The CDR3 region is CASFPGLGDNEQFF. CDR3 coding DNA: TGTGCCAGCTTCCCGGGACTAGGAGACAATGAGCAGTTCTTC. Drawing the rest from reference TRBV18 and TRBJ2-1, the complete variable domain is NAGVMQNPRHLVRRRGQEARLRCSPMKGHSHVYWYRQLPEEGLKFMVYLQKENIIDESGMPKERFSAEFPKEGPSILRIQQVVRGDSAAYFCASFPGLGDNEQFFGPGTRLTVL.

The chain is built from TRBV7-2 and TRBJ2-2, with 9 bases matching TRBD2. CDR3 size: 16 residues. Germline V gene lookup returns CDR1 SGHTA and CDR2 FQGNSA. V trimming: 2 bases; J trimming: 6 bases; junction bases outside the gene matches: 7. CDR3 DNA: TGTGCCAGCAGCTTAAGAGCTAGCGGGGAGGCCGGGGAGCTGTTTTTT. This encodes CASSLRASGEAGELFF.

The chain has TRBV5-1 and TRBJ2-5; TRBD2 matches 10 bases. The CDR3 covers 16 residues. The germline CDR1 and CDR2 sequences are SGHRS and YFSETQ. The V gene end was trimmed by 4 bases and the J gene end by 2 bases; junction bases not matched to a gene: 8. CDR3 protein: CASSPLAGGTQETQYF. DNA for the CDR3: TGCGCCAGCAGCCCTTTAGCGGGGGGTACACAAGAGACCCAGTACTTC. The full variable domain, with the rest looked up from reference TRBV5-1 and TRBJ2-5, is KAGVTQTPRYLIKTRGQQVTLSCSPISGHRSVSWYQQTPGQGLQFLFEYFSETQRNKGNFPGRFSGRQFSNSRSEMNVSTLELGDSALYLCASSPLAGGTQETQYFGPGTRLLVL.

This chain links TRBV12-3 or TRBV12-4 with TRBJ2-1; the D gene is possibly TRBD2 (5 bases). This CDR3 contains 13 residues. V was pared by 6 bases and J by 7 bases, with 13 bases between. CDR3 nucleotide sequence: TGTGCCAGCAGCCCTTATGGGGAGAATGAGCAGTTCTTC. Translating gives CASSPYGENEQFF.

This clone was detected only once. The CDR3 spells CASSSNRGSHSPLHF. CDR3 nucleotides: TGTGCCAGCAGTTCGAACAGGGGTTCTCATTCACCCCTCCACTTT. The chain links TRBV6-5 to TRBJ1-6; 7 bases match TRBD1. The CDR3 consists of 15 residues. Trimming took 4 bases from V and 8 from J; bases not matched to a gene: 8. Germline CDR1 reads MNHEY; CDR2 reads SVGAGI.

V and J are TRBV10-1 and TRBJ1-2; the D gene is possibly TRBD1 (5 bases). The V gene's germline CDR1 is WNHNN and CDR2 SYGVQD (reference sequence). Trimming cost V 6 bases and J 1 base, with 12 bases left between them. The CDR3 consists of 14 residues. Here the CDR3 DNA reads TGCGCCAGCAGCGGACAAAACCTTAACTATGGCTACACCTTC. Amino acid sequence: CASSGQNLNYGYTF.

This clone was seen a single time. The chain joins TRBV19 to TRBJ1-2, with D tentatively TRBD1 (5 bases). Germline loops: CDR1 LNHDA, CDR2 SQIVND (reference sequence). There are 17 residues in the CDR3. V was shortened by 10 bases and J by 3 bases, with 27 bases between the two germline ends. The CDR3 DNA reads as TGTGCCACCTTATCCGACCGGGCGCAGGGAGGCGACTATGGCTACACCTTC. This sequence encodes CATLSDRAQGGDYGYTF.

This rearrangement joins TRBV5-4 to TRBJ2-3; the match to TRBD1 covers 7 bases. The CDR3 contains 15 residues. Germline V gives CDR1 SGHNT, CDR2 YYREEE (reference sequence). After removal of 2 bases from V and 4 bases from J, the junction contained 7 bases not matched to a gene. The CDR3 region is CASSFRQGSPDTQYF. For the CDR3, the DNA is TGTGCCAGCAGCTTTCGACAGGGTTCACCAGATACGCAGTATTTT.

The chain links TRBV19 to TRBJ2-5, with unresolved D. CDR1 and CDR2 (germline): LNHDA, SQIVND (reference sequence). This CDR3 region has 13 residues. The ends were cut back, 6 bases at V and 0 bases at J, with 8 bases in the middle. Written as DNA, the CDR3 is TGTGCCAGTAGGAGACACCACCAAGAGACCCAGTACTTC. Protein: CASRRHHQETQYF.

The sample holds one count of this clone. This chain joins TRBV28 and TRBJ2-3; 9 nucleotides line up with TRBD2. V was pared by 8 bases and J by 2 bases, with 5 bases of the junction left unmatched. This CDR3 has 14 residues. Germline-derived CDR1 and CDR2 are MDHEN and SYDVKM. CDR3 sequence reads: CASRSGGNTDTQYF. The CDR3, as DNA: TGTGCCAGCCGTAGCGGGGGAAACACAGATACGCAGTATTTT.

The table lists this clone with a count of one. CDR3: CASSEASGDNSPLHF. DNA of the CDR3: TGTGCCAGCAGTGAAGCCTCAGGGGATAATTCACCCCTCCACTTT. The V call is TRBV6-1, the J call TRBJ1-6; D is possibly TRBD1 (6 bases). Trimming took 0 bases from V and 5 from J, leaving 8 bases between them. The CDR3 consists of 15 residues. Germline assignment: CDR1 MNHNS and CDR2 SASEGT.

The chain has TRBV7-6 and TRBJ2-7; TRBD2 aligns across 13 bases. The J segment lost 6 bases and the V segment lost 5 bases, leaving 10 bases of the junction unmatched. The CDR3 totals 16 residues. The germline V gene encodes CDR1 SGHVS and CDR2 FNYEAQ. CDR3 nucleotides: TGTGCCAGCAGCCTGGGGACTAGCGGGAAATCACGCGAGCAGTACTTC. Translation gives CASSLGTSGKSREQYF.

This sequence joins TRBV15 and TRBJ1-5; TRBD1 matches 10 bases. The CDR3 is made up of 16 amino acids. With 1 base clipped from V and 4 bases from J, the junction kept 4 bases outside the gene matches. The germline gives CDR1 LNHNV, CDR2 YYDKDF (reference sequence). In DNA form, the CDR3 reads TGTGCCACCAGCAGAGGTGGGACAGGGGAGAATCAGCCCCAGCATTTT. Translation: CATSRGGTGENQPQHF.

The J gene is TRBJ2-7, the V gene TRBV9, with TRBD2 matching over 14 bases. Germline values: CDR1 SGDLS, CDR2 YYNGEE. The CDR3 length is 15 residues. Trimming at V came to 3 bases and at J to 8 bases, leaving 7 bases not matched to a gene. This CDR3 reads CASSGGLAGEKQQYF. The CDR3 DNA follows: TGTGCCAGCAGCGGGGGACTAGCGGGAGAAAAACAGCAGTACTTC.

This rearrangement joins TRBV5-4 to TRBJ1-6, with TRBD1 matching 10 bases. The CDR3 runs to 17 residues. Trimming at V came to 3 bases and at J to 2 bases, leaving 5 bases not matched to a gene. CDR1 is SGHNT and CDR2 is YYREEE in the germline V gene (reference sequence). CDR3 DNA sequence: TGTGCCAGCAGCTCAAGGGACAGGGGCACCTATAATTCACCCCTCCACTTT. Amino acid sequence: CASSSRDRGTYNSPLHF.

The CDR3 here is CATSLGGPDEQFF. The CDR3, as DNA: TGTGCCACCAGCCTAGGAGGGCCCGATGAGCAGTTCTTC. The chain links TRBV15 to TRBJ2-1; possible D gene TRBD2, 6 bases. Germline V CDR1 and CDR2: LNHNV, YYDKDF (reference sequence). V was cut by 5 bases and J by 8 bases, with 13 bases left in between. The CDR3 totals 13 residues.

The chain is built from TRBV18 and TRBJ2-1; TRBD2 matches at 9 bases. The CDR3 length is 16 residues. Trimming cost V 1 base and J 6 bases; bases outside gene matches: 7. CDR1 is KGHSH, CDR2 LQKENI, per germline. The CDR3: CASSPREAGGGNEQFF. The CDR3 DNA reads TGTGCCAGCTCACCACGAGAAGCGGGGGGTGGCAATGAGCAGTTCTTC.

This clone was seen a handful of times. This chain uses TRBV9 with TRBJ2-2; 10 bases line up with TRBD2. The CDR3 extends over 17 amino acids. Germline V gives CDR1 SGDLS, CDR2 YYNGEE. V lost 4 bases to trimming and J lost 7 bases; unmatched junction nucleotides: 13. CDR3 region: CASSRRDSGRISGELFF. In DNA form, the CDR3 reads TGTGCCAGCAGCCGGAGAGATAGCGGGAGGATCAGCGGGGAGCTGTTTTTT.

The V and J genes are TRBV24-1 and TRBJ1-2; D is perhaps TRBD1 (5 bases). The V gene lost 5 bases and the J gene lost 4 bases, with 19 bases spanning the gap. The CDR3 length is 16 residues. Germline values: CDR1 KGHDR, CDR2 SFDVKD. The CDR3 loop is CATSVTGAADGYGYTF. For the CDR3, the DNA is TGTGCCACCAGTGTCACTGGGGCGGCTGATGGCTATGGCTACACCTTC.

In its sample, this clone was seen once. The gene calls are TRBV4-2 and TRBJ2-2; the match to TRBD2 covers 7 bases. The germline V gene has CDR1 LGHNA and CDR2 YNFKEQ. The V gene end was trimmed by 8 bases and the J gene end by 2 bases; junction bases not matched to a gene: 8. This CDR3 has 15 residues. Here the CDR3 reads CASLRSAGNTGELFF. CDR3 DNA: TGTGCCAGCCTCCGGTCAGCGGGAAACACCGGGGAGCTGTTTTTT.

Here the CDR3 reads CASRLRQGENQPQHF. The CDR3 DNA follows: TGTGCCAGCAGGCTGAGACAGGGGGAGAATCAGCCCCAGCATTTT. This chain uses TRBV6-5 with TRBJ1-5, with TRBD1 matching over 9 bases. Germline CDR1 is MNHEY and CDR2 is SVGAGI. The CDR3 loop spans 15 amino acids. V lost 6 bases, J lost 4 bases, and 7 bases stayed unmatched.

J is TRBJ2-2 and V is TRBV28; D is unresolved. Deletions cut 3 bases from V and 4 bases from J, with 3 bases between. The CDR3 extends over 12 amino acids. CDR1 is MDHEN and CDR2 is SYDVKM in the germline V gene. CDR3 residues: CASSLATGELFF. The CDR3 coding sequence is TGTGCCAGCAGTTTGGCCACCGGGGAGCTGTTTTTT.

CDR3 sequence reads: CAWSQTASGRVEQFF. CDR3 coding DNA: TGTGCCTGGAGTCAAACGGCTAGCGGGAGGGTGGAGCAGTTCTTC. This chain joins TRBV30 and TRBJ2-1; TRBD2 matches at 12 bases. V trimming: 2 bases; J trimming: 10 bases; junction bases outside the gene matches: 9. The CDR3 sequence is 15 residues long. Germline V lookup: CDR1 GTSNPN, CDR2 SVGIG (reference sequence).

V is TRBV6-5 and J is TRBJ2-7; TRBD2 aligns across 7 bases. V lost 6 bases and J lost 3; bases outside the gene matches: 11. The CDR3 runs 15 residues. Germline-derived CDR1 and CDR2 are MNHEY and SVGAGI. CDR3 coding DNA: TGTGCCAGCAGCCCCTGGCGGGGGAGGGACTACGAGCAGTACTTC. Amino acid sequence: CASSPWRGRDYEQYF.

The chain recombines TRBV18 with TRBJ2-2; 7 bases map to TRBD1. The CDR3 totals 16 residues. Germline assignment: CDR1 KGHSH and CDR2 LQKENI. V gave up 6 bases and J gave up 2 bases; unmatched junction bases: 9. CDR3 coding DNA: TGTGCCAGCTCCCCGGGACAGATAACAAACACCGGGGAGCTGTTTTTT. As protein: CASSPGQITNTGELFF.

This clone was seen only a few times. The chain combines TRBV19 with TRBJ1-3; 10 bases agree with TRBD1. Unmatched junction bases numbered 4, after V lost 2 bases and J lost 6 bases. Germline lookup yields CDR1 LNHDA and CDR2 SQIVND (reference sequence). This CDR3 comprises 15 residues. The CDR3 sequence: CASSIRGQGENTIYF. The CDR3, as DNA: TGTGCCAGTAGTATACGCGGACAGGGGGAAAACACCATATATTTT.

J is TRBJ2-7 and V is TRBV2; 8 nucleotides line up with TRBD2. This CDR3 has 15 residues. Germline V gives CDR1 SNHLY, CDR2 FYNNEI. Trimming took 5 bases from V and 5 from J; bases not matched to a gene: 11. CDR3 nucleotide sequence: TGTGCCAGCAGTCCAGGACTAGCCCCAAGCGACGAGCAGTACTTC. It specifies CASSPGLAPSDEQYF.

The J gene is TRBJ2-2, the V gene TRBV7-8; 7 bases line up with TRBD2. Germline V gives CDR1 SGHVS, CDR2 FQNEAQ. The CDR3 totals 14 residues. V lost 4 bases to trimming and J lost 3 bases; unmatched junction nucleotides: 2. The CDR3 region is CASSSGLYTGELFF. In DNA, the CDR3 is TGTGCCAGCAGCTCGGGACTATACACCGGGGAGCTGTTTTTT.